This paragraph covers one T cell receptor beta chain sequence. This specimen belongs to a study of blood T cell repertoires in COVID-19. Individuals aged roughly 18 to 95 years were recruited from about two dozen US areas. The V gene lost 5 bases and the J gene lost 7 bases, with 6 bases spanning the gap. The CDR3 runs 12 residues. Germline V gene data show CDR1 as MNHEY and CDR2 as SMNVEV (reference sequence). Sequenced by immunoSEQ multiplex PCR; TCRdb stores in-frame clones only, minus some. The sample has about 180,000 clones; more than 75% are singletons. Sequencing was carried out using PBMCs or T cells enriched from blood (not recorded which). The chain links TRBV27 to TRBJ1-6, with no clear D. This receptor was obtained from a woman in her forties or fifties who had recovered from COVID-19. The CDR3 region has the DNA TGTGCCAGCAGTCTACTAAATTCACCCCTCCACTTT. Protein: CASSLLNSPLHF.